This T cell receptor beta chain was obtained from a study of shared clonotypes between healthy human individuals. Assay: immunoSEQ multiplex PCR; the TCRdb copy retains only in-frame clones and omits some. The table lists almost 750,000 clones, 72% of them singletons, with under 2% in the top ten. Healthy adults negative for HIV, lacking recent acute infections or vaccinations, served as donors. This CDR3 contains 11 residues. Germline V CDR1 and CDR2: SGHVS, FNYEAQ. Trimming took 5 bases from V and 2 from J, leaving 3 bases between them. In the case of this clone: Other DNA sequences of this sample code for an identical CDR3.

The chain uses TRBV7-6 and TRBJ2-5; D not certain. The sequencing input was memory CD4+ T cells sorted from blood. Subset: CD45RA-negative fraction. This receptor was taken from a woman aged 25 to 39 in good health. The CDR3 spells CASSVQETQYF. CDR3 DNA sequence: TGTGCCAGCAGCGTACAAGAGACCCAGTACTTC.